This TCR beta chain was observed in a study of control samples from healthy donors and cancer patients. Using immunoSEQ multiplex PCR, the repertoire was profiled, and TCRdb retains in-frame clones only, with some absent. Of approximately 150,000 clones in the sample, under 90% are singletons; the top ten hold just under 5%. CDR3 length: 13 amino acids. Germline CDR1 is MGHDK and CDR2 is SYGVNS. The V end was cut by 5 bases, the J end by 7 bases, with 15 bases between. V gene TRBV25-1 combines with J gene TRBJ2-7, with D possibly TRBD1 on 6 matching bases. Sequenced material: blood. This sequence originates from a man aged 25-45 years in good health. CDR3 sequence: CASSRKPGEEQYF. The CDR3 DNA reads as TGTGCCAGCAGTCGCAAACCAGGGGAGGAGCAGTACTTC.